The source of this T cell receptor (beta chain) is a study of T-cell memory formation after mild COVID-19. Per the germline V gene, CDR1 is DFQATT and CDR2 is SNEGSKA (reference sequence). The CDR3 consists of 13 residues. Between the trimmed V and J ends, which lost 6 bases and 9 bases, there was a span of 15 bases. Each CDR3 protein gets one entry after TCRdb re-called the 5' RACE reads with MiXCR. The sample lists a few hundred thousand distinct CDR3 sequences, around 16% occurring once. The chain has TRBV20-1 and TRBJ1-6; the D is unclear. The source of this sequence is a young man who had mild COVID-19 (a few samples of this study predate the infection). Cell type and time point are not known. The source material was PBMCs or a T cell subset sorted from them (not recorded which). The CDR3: CSAKGNGVSPLHF. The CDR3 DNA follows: TGCAGTGCCAAAGGGAATGGGGTTTCACCCCTCCACTTT.